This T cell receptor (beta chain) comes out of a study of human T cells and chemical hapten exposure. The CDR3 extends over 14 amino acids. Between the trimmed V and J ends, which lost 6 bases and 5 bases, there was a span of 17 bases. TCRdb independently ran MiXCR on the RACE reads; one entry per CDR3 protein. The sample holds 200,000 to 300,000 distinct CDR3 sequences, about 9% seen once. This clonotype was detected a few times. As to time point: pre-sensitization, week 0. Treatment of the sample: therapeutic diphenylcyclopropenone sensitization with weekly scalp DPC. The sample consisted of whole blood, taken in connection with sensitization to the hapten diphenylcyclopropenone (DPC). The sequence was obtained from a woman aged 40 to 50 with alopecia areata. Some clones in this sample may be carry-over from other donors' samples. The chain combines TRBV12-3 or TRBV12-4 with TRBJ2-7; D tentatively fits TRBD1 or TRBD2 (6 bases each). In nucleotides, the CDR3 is TGTGCCAGCAGCCCTGTCGGGGGCTGGAACGAGCAGTACTTC. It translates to CASSPVGGWNEQYF.